The T cell receptor beta chain under discussion was sequenced for a study of cytomegalovirus exposure and HLA in healthy donors. The CDR3 totals 14 residues. The germline V gene has CDR1 SGHTS and CDR2 YDEGEE. Germline trimming cut 1 base from V and 8 bases from J; bases unmatched to any gene: 8. 60 Vbeta and 13 Jbeta primers were used in PCR. Libraries were prepared by immunoSEQ multiplex PCR; TCRdb keeps only in-frame clonotypes and omits some of them. This sample's table reports approximately 140,000 clones. Each donor's status was that of a healthy bone marrow donor. Sequenced: PBMCs. V gene TRBV5-8 combines with J gene TRBJ1-2; 7 bases fit TRBD1. The source of this sequence is a man aged 40-49 years in good health and CMV-seronegative. This CDR3 reads CASSLLRDSRGYTF. CDR3 bases: TGTGCCAGCAGCTTGTTGCGGGACAGCCGAGGCTACACCTTC.